These 4 T cell receptor beta chains share one sample of origin, sequenced in a study of T-cell reconstitution after alpha-beta-depleted transplantation in children. TCRbeta library preparation incorporated unique molecular identifiers. TCRdb redid the calling of the PCR reads with MiXCR, one entry per CDR3 protein. The repertoire consists of some 530,000 distinct CDR3 sequences, with around 12% occurring once and the leading ten covering about 6%. The input for sequencing was PBMCs from the stem cell graft donor, taken from the stem cell graft. The receptors stem from a human donor who donated a stem cell graft to a child with combined immunodeficiency.

This clonotype was seen a few times. V and J are TRBV7-2 and TRBJ2-1, with 8 nucleotides matching TRBD1. The J segment lost 7 bases and the V segment lost 5 bases, leaving 10 bases of the junction unmatched. Germline-derived CDR1 and CDR2 are SGHTA and FQGNSA. The CDR3 loop spans 15 amino acids. The CDR3 DNA is TGTGCCAGCAGCCAATTTCAGGGGGCATGGAATGAGCAGTTCTTC. It translates to CASSQFQGAWNEQFF.

This clonotype has a handful of counts. This sequence joins TRBV29-1 and TRBJ2-7; 11 bases match TRBD1. Trimming took 4 bases from V and 4 from J; bases not matched to a gene: 6. From germline, CDR1 is SQVTM and CDR2 ANQGSEA. The CDR3 sequence is 14 residues long. The CDR3 bases are TGCAGCGTTGCCGGGACAGGGGGGCGGTACGAGCAGTACTTC. Residues: CSVAGTGGRYEQYF.

This clonotype was found a few times. The V gene is TRBV10-2, the J gene TRBJ2-2; 9 nucleotides agree with TRBD1. Germline values: CDR1 WSHSY, CDR2 SAAADI. This CDR3 spans 15 amino acids. The J segment lost 6 bases and the V segment lost 3 bases, leaving 5 bases of the junction unmatched. Here the CDR3 reads CASSEGTGYAGELFF. The CDR3 DNA reads TGCGCCAGCAGTGAAGGGACAGGGTACGCCGGGGAGCTGTTTTTT.

The table lists this clonotype with many counts. The chain combines TRBV6-1 with TRBJ2-7, with a weak D call TRBD2 (6 bases). The CDR3 is 14 amino acids. Deletions cut 5 bases from V and 7 bases from J, with 18 bases between. Germline V gene data show CDR1 as MNHNS and CDR2 as SASEGT. The CDR3 spells CASSPPGPRGEQYF. Here the CDR3 DNA reads TGTGCCAGCAGTCCACCCGGGCCCCGGGGGGAGCAGTACTTC.